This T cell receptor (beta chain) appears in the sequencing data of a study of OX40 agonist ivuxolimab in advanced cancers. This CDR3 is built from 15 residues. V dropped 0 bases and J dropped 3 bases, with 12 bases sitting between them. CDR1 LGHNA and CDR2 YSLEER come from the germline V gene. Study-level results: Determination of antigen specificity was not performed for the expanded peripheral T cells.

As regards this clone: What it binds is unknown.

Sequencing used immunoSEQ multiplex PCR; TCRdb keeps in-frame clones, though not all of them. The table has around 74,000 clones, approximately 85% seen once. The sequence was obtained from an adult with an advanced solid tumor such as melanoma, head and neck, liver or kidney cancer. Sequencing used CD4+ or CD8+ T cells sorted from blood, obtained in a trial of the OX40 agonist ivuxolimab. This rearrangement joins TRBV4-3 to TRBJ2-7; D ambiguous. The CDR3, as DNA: TGCGCCAGCAGCCAAGAAGGGTTCGGCAGCTACGAGCAGTACTTC. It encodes CASSQEGFGSYEQYF.